Listed below are T cell receptor beta chains from one sample, sequenced in a study of T-cell reconstitution after alpha-beta-depleted transplantation in children. TCRdb ran MiXCR on the PCR reads and lists one entry per CDR3 protein. The sample lists 450,000 to 550,000 distinct CDR3 sequences; roughly an eighth were seen once. Sequencing used PBMCs, mostly from graft donor cells, obtained 180 days after TCRalphabeta/CD19-depleted stem cell transplant. The origin of the receptors is a female patient between 2 and 15 years old who had a stem cell transplant for aplastic anemia, so the T cells may come from the graft donor. Both conserved end residues are part of each CDR3. A D gene is named only where the DNA matches it firmly. Expanded clones get a size class; other rows say once, few or many, or leave the size out.

TRBV12-3/TRBV12-4,NA,TRBJ1-2,NA,CASSRKTHGYTF,TGTGCCAGCAGCCGTAAGACACATGGCTACACCTTC
TRBV9,TRBD1,TRBJ2-2,many,CASSVGDRLPGELFF,TGTGCCAGCAGCGTAGGGGACAGGTTGCCCGGGGAGCTGTTTTTT
TRBV2,NA,TRBJ2-2,few,CASKGGMNTGELFF,TGTGCCAGCAAAGGCGGGATGAACACCGGGGAGCTGTTTTTT
TRBV3-1,NA,TRBJ1-5,many,CASSQDSRGNQPQHF,TGTGCCAGCAGCCAAGACAGTAGGGGCAATCAGCCCCAGCATTTT
TRBV3-1,TRBD2,TRBJ2-1,NA,CASSLSWAGGPNEQFF,TGTGCCAGCAGCCTATCTTGGGCGGGAGGGCCGAATGAGCAGTTCTTC
TRBV7-2,TRBD1,TRBJ1-3,NA,CASSLPFRQGSSGNTIYF,TGTGCCAGCAGCTTACCGTTTAGACAGGGGAGCTCTGGAAACACCATATATTTT
TRBV25-1,TRBD2,TRBJ2-3,few,CASTPLGDSGRHTQYF,TGTGCCAGCACCCCCCTGGGGGATAGCGGGAGACATACGCAGTATTTT
TRBV11-3,TRBD2,TRBJ2-2,few,CASSLPGLAFAGELFF,TGTGCCAGCAGCTTACCGGGACTAGCGTTCGCAGGGGAGCTGTTTTTT
TRBV29-1,TRBD2,TRBJ2-6,NA,CSVLRVSGAGANVLTF,TGCAGCGTTCTGCGGGTTAGCGGGGCTGGGGCCAACGTCCTGACTTTC
TRBV6-5,NA,TRBJ2-1,once,CASSYFVDREIHNEQFF,TGTGCCAGCAGTTACTTTGTAGACCGGGAGATCCACAATGAGCAGTTCTTC